This T cell receptor beta chain comes out of a study of T cells in Graves' hyperthyroidism and ophthalmopathy. Study-level findings and limits: Among clonotypes expanded in thyroid above 0.001, most were also found in blood. Ophthalmopathy was predicted by the model a median of approximately 6 months ahead of onset.

Amplification of TCR beta CDR3 regions used RNA as the template. The study used the HTBI primer set for a first-round RT-PCR of the TCR CDR3. TCRdb independently ran MiXCR on the multiplex PCR reads; one entry per CDR3 protein. The sample has more than 300,000 distinct CDR3 sequences; around 20% are singletons. Concerning this clonotype itself: Its target is not known.

The CDR3 covers 12 residues. Trimming took off 2 bases at V and 5 bases at J, with 5 bases between the two ends. The germline V gene encodes CDR1 MNHEY and CDR2 SVGAGI. Diagnosing involved the use of clinical symptoms, serum thyroxine and TRAb, thyroid ultrasound and orbital computed tomography. PBMCs stemmed from over 7.5 ml fresh peripheral blood. The J gene is TRBJ2-3, the V gene TRBV6-5, with no clear D. Sequenced material: blood. This TCR came from a man aged 18 to 30 with Graves' ophthalmopathy. The CDR3 protein is CASSYPLDTQYF. The CDR3 coding sequence is TGTGCCAGCAGTTACCCCCTAGATACGCAGTATTTT.